These T cell receptor beta chains were read from a single sample in a study of cytomegalovirus exposure and HLA in healthy donors. Produced via immunoSEQ multiplex PCR; TCRdb's table is partial and in-frame only. Of more than 55,000 clones listed, about 83% were seen once; the top ten hold about 1.6%. Sequencing used PBMCs. The receptor set was obtained from a human donor in good health. The CDR3 runs from the conserved cysteine through the conserved F or W. The order of the fields is V gene, CDR3 length, clone size, D gene, J gene, CDR3 DNA, CDR3 protein. The D gene is left open where the match is weak. Size tells how often a clone was seen (once, few, many) or the class of an expanded clone, and some rows leave it out.

TRBV29-1	13	-	TRBD1	TRBJ2-5	TGCAGCGTAGGGACAGGAAGACAAGAGACCCAGTACTTC	CSVGTGRQETQYF
TRBV5-4	14	-	TRBD1	TRBJ1-1	TGTGCCAGCAGCAGAACAGGGGCCGACACTGAAGCTTTCTTT	CASSRTGADTEAFF
TRBV11-3	18	-	TRBD2	TRBJ2-2	TGTGCCAGCAGCTTAGATACTAGCGGGAGTCCCCTCACCGGGGAGCTGTTTTTT	CASSLDTSGSPLTGELFF
TRBV10-2	11	few	TRBD2	TRBJ2-1	TGCGCCGGGGGACTAGCGGGTGAGCAGTTCTTC	CAGGLAGEQFF
TRBV30	14	-	TRBD2	TRBJ2-1	TGTGCCTGGAGTAGAATAGCGGGAGACAATGAGCAGTTCTTC	CAWSRIAGDNEQFF
TRBV9	19	-	-	TRBJ1-3	TGTGCCAGCAGCGTAGAGGACAGTTTGGGTAGTCATCCCGGAAACACCATATATTTT	CASSVEDSLGSHPGNTIYF
TRBV5-4	15	-	-	TRBJ1-1	TGTGCCAGCAGCTTGGCCTCGGGTCCACGGACTGAAGCTTTCTTT	CASSLASGPRTEAFF
TRBV6-6	15	-	-	TRBJ2-7	TGTGCCAGCAGTTATTTCGCAGCTAGCTCCTACGAGCAGTACTTC	CASSYFAASSYEQYF
TRBV7-9	18	-	TRBD1	TRBJ2-7	TGTGCCAGCAGCCCCTCCGGATCCGGGACAGGGAACCCCTACGAGCAGTACTTC	CASSPSGSGTGNPYEQYF
TRBV13	12	-	-	TRBJ1-1	TGTGCCAGCAGCCCAGGGGACACTGAAGCTTTCTTT	CASSPGDTEAFF
TRBV4-2	14	-	-	TRBJ1-4	TGTGCCAGCAGCCCGCAGGCGAATTATGAAAAACTGTTTTTT	CASSPQANYEKLFF
TRBV10-3	15	once	-	TRBJ1-1	TGTGCCATCAGTGTTTCGAAGGCAGGGAACACTGAAGCTTTCTTT	CAISVSKAGNTEAFF
TRBV7-2	14	-	-	TRBJ2-3	TGTGCCAGCAGCCTAAGTCGGGGCACAGATACGCAGTATTTT	CASSLSRGTDTQYF
TRBV11-2	14	once	-	TRBJ1-2	TGTGCCAGCAGCTTAGATCCGAACTCCTATGGCTACACCTTC	CASSLDPNSYGYTF
TRBV5-4	16	-	TRBD1	TRBJ2-1	TGTGCCAGCAGCCCCGGGACAGGGAGATGGATCCATGAGCAGTTCTTC	CASSPGTGRWIHEQFF
TRBV7-8	13	-	-	TRBJ2-4	TGTGCCAGCAGCTTAGCGGGACATCACATTCAGTACTTC	CASSLAGHHIQYF
TRBV10-3	13	-	TRBD1	TRBJ1-2	TGTGCCATCAGCGGGACAGGACCTTATGGCTACACCTTC	CAISGTGPYGYTF
TRBV5-6	14	-	-	TRBJ2-7	TGTGCCAGCAGCTTGGGTGGACTGTCCTACGAGCAGTACTTC	CASSLGGLSYEQYF
TRBV7-2	13	-	TRBD2	TRBJ2-1	TGTGCCAGCAGCCCTCGGGGGGGGAACGAGCAGTTCTTC	CASSPRGGNEQFF
TRBV27	12	few	-	TRBJ2-7	TGTGCCAGCAGTTTATTAGGGGACGAGCAGTACTTC	CASSLLGDEQYF
TRBV5-1	16	-	TRBD2	TRBJ2-1	TGCGCCAGCAGCTTGGGGACTAGGGGATTGGTGAATGAGCAGTTCTTC	CASSLGTRGLVNEQFF
TRBV28	16	once	-	TRBJ1-4	TGTGCCAGCAGCAAGCCTCTAGGCAGGGGAAATGAAAAACTGTTTTTT	CASSKPLGRGNEKLFF
TRBV19	15	-	-	TRBJ2-7	TGTGCCAGTAGTATGGTGGATGGGACATTGTACGAGCAGTACTTC	CASSMVDGTLYEQYF